This T cell receptor beta chain was obtained from a study of blood T cell repertoires in COVID-19 (TCRdb year 2020). In the study overall: Samples covering the acute and convalescent phases of COVID-19 were provided by collaborators in the United States, Italy and Spain. The prospective study material was composed of cDNA or gDNA derived from T cells, B-cell-depleted T cells, or PBMCs. Subjects who had been exposed to COVID-19, were actively infected with it, or had recovered from it provided the deeply sampled blood TCRbeta repertoires that made up the dataset. A freely available public database, intended as a resource for researchers studying the immune response to SARS-CoV-2, is where the repertoires were released. Samples came from the ongoing ImmuneRACE study (first 160 participants) plus 1,254 subjects from 6 global collaborators. The sample metadata nearly always contained a de-identified subject ID, COVID-19 status, age in years and sex. Where HLA class I and class II types were available, the types were taken from metadata supplied by the sample provider, not from assay-based typing. On the study overall, not on this receptor specifically: The quantity of clinical and demographic metadata differed by source and by participant and was supplied without curation.

Each collaborating institution followed its own protocols to collect whole blood in K2EDTA tubes. For TCRbeta analysis, collaborators shipped samples in one of three forms: frozen whole blood, isolated PBMCs, or DNA extracted from either of those sample types. V is clipped by 3 bases and J by 1 base, and the sequence between their germline boundaries is 10 bases long. The CDR3 measures 14 amino acids from cysteine to phenylalanine. Of the read, only the CDR3 DNA is kept; its 42 bases are in frame from base 1. The germline V gene gives CDR1 as SGDLS and CDR2 as YYNGEE. About this clone: Its antigen is not yet known. No qualities accompany the bases; no much larger clone lies one base away.

TCRbeta CDR3 regions were amplified from genomic DNA by means of the immunoSEQ Assay, a bias-controlled multiplex PCR. In the authors' own workflow: The number of nucleated cells in each sample was estimated from the amplification of reference gene primers within the assay. To quantify the absolute abundance of each unique TCRbeta CDR3 rearrangement, sequence reads were collapsed and filtered. Productive Simpson clonality was computed per sample as the square root of Simpson's diversity index over productive rearrangements. TCRdb's version of the immuneACCESS table is confined to in-frame rearrangements and falls short of the full clone set. An unresolved V gene accounts for under half of the shortfall where checked; the remainder is of unknown origin. From that table come the V and J calls and clone size; the DNA was used to work out D and trimming. Across this sample there are tens of thousands of clones, with roughly 87% seen only once. The ten largest clonotypes hold 2% to 3% of the sample.

The TCR was taken from a middle-aged man with acute or convalescent COVID-19. Input material: peripheral blood. The chain joins TRBV9 to TRBJ1-1, with TRBD1 perhaps the D gene, on 5 matching bases. The sequence in DNA is TGTGCCAGCAGCGGCCGCGGGGGGAACACTGAAGCTTTCTTT. Its protein reads: CASSGRGGNTEAFF.